The 15 T cell receptor beta chains reported below all come from one sample, sequenced in a study of blood T cell repertoires in COVID-19. Generated by immunoSEQ multiplex PCR, the TCRdb table keeps only in-frame clones and is missing some. Of approximately 89,000 clones detected, about 80% appear once; the ten largest clones hold around 21%. The sample was peripheral blood. These receptors were obtained from a woman of 80 years or more with acute or convalescent COVID-19.

The CDR3 DNA reads as TGTGCCACCAGTGGTACTAGCGCCAAAAGCTCCTACAATGAGCAGTTCTTC. The encoded protein is CATSGTSAKSSYNEQFF. V gene TRBV24-1 combines with J gene TRBJ2-1, with 7 bases that match TRBD2. J lost 0 bases, V lost 5 bases, and 9 bases had no gene match. The germline V gene encodes CDR1 KGHDR and CDR2 SFDVKD. The CDR3 length is 17 residues.

The chain couples TRBV7-2 to TRBJ1-1, with D hard to call. Looked up from germline, CDR1 is SGHTA and CDR2 is FQGNSA. This CDR3 region has 14 residues. Trimming pared 1 base from V and 1 base from J, leaving 7 bases between. In DNA, the CDR3 is TGTGCCAGCAGCTTAGATCTAAGGAACACTGAAGCTTTCTTT. Translating it yields CASSLDLRNTEAFF.

J is TRBJ2-1 and V is TRBV12-3 or TRBV12-4, with 7 bases identical to TRBD1. The CDR3 sequence is 12 residues long. Unmatched junction bases numbered 2, after V lost 6 bases and J lost 6 bases. CDR3 coding DNA: TGTGCCAGCAGCAGGACAGGCAATGAGCAGTTCTTC. This codes for CASSRTGNEQFF.

V usage is TRBV6-6 and J usage is TRBJ1-5, with 7 bases aligning to TRBD1. Germline CDR1 reads MNHNY; CDR2 reads SVGAGI (reference sequence). The CDR3 totals 15 residues. V shed 6 bases, J shed 4 bases, and the junction held 9 bases outside the gene matches. The CDR3 sequence: CASRQGQAQNQPQHF. CDR3 DNA: TGTGCCAGCAGACAAGGACAGGCGCAAAATCAGCCCCAGCATTTT.

The chain links TRBV7-2 to TRBJ2-3; D is unresolved. This CDR3 contains 14 residues. V was pared by 5 bases and J by 0 bases, with 9 bases between. Germline V gene data show CDR1 as SGHTA and CDR2 as FQGNSA. CDR3 sequence: CASSPQSSTDTQYF. CDR3 DNA: TGTGCCAGCAGCCCCCAAAGCAGCACAGATACGCAGTATTTT.

This clone has only a few counts. The chain carries TRBV7-8 and TRBJ2-7, with a possible D match to TRBD1 (5 bases). Germline CDR1 SGHVS, CDR2 FQNEAQ. The CDR3 has 13 amino acids. V was clipped by 4 bases and J by 3 bases, with 10 bases between them. CDR3 in amino acids: CASSWKGVYEQYF. CDR3 in DNA: TGTGCCAGCAGCTGGAAAGGGGTCTACGAGCAGTACTTC.

This clone was seen ten or more times. CDR3 in amino acids: CASSSPGLASNTGELFF. As DNA, the CDR3 is TGTGCCAGTAGTAGTCCGGGACTAGCGTCGAACACCGGGGAGCTGTTTTTT. This sequence joins TRBV19 and TRBJ2-2, with TRBD2 matching 10 bases. Germline V gives CDR1 LNHDA, CDR2 SQIVND (reference sequence). The CDR3 has 17 residues. Germline trimming cut 4 bases from V and 0 bases from J; bases unmatched to any gene: 5.

The rearrangement links TRBV2 to TRBJ2-3; TRBD2 is a possible D gene (5 bases). CDR1 and CDR2 from the germline V gene are SNHLY and FYNNEI. The CDR3 runs 14 residues. Trimming stripped 4 bases from V and 2 bases from J, with 10 bases between. The CDR3 region has the DNA TGTGCCAGCAGTGGGCAGGACTTCACAGATACGCAGTATTTT. Translation: CASSGQDFTDTQYF.

The chain employs TRBV7-2 and TRBJ1-2; D is unclear. In germline, CDR1 is SGHTA, CDR2 FQGNSA. V gave up 1 base and J gave up 6 bases, with 9 bases separating them. This CDR3 spans 13 amino acids. The CDR3 bases are TGTGCCAGCAGCTTAGATAGCCGGAATGGCTACACCTTC. Translating gives CASSLDSRNGYTF.

The chain recombines TRBV5-5 with TRBJ1-5, with 9 positions matching TRBD1. The CDR3 length is 15 residues. The V and J ends lost 4 bases and 8 bases, in that order; junction bases with no gene match: 10. Looked up from germline, CDR1 is SGHKS and CDR2 is YYEKEE (reference sequence). The CDR3 loop reads CASSRGDRGSEPQHF. As DNA, the CDR3 is TGTGCCAGCAGCCGGGGAGACAGGGGGAGTGAGCCCCAGCATTTT.

The rearrangement links TRBV30 to TRBJ2-6; 7 positions match TRBD1. Germline V lookup: CDR1 GTSNPN, CDR2 SVGIG (reference sequence). The length of the CDR3 is 14 residues. The J segment lost 2 bases and the V segment lost 5 bases, leaving 3 bases of the junction unmatched. The CDR3 loop reads CAWARGPGANVLTF. CDR3 DNA: TGTGCCTGGGCAAGGGGGCCTGGGGCCAACGTCCTGACTTTC.

The V and J genes are TRBV15 and TRBJ1-4; D unclear. V gave up 2 bases and J gave up 5 bases, with 18 bases separating them. The germline V gene encodes CDR1 LNHNV and CDR2 YYDKDF (reference sequence). This CDR3 comprises 17 residues. The CDR3 loop is CATSRSSPTTANEKLFF. The CDR3 nucleotides are TGTGCCACCAGCAGATCTTCCCCGACAACGGCGAATGAAAAACTGTTTTTT.

The V gene is TRBV30, the J gene TRBJ2-5; 7 bases line up with TRBD1. CDR3 length: 15 residues. The ends lost 2 bases at V and 0 bases at J; junction bases unmatched: 6. Germline loops: CDR1 GTSNPN, CDR2 SVGIG (reference sequence). In DNA form, the CDR3 reads TGTGCCTGGAGTCGACAGGGCAGGTACCAAGAGACCCAGTACTTC. Its translation: CAWSRQGRYQETQYF.

There are a few counts of this clone. In DNA form, the CDR3 reads TGTGCCAGCAGCCGGACAGGGAATTATGGCTACACCTTC. It is translated as CASSRTGNYGYTF. V is TRBV7-2 and J is TRBJ1-2, with TRBD1 identical over 8 bases. The CDR3 is made up of 13 amino acids. V trimming: 5 bases; J trimming: 5 bases; junction bases outside the gene matches: 4. The V gene's germline CDR1 is SGHTA and CDR2 FQGNSA.

The rearrangement links TRBV6-5 to TRBJ1-5; the D is unclear. The germline gives CDR1 MNHEY, CDR2 SVGAGI. The CDR3 covers 12 residues. Between the trimmed V and J ends, which lost 7 bases and 1 base, there was a span of 5 bases. CDR3 nucleotides: TGTGCCAGCACCTACAGCAATCAGCCCCAGCATTTT. Amino acid sequence: CASTYSNQPQHF.